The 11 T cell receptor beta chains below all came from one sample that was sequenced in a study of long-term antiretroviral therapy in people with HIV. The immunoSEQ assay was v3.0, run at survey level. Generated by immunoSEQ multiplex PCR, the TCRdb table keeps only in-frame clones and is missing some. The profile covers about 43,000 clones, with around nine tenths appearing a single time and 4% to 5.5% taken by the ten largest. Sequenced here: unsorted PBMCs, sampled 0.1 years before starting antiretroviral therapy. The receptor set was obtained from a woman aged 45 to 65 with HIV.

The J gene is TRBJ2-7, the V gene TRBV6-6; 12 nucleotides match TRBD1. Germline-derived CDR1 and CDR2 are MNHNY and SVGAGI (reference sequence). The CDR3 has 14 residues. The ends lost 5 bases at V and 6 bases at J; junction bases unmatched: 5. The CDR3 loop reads CASSGTGGGGEQYF. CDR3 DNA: TGTGCCAGCAGTGGGACAGGGGGCGGAGGCGAGCAGTACTTC.

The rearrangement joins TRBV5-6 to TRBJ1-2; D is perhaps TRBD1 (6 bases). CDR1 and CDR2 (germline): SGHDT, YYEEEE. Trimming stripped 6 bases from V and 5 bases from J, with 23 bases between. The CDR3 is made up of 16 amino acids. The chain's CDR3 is CASTWGTSGGSYGYTF. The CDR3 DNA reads TGTGCCAGCACCTGGGGGACATCAGGCGGTTCATATGGCTACACCTTC.

In nucleotides, the CDR3 is TGTGCCAGCAGGCTGGGGGTAGGGCCCTACGAGCAGTACTTC. Its protein product is CASRLGVGPYEQYF. The V gene is TRBV6-1, the J gene TRBJ2-7; D is tentatively TRBD1 or TRBD2 (5 bases each). The CDR3 runs 14 residues. The V gene's germline CDR1 is MNHNS and CDR2 SASEGT. V lost 6 bases to trimming and J lost 2 bases, with 14 bases between them.

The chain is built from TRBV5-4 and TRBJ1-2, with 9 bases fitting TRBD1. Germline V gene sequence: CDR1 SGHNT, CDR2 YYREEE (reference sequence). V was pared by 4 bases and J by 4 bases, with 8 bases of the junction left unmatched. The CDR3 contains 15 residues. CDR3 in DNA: TGTGCCAGCAGCCTGAAGACAGGGGGGGTCTATGGCTACACCTTC. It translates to CASSLKTGGVYGYTF.

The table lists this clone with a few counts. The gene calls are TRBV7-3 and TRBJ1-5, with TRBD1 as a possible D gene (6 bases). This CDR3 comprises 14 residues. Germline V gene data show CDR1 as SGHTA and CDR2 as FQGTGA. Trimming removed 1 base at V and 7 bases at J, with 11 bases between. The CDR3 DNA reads TGTGCCAGCAGCTTAAGGCAGGGGAACCAGCCCCAGCATTTT. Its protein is CASSLRQGNQPQHF.

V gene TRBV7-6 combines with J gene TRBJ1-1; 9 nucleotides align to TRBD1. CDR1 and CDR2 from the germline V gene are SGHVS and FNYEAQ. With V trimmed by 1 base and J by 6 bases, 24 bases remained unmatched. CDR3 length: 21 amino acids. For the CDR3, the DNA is TGTGCCAGCAGCTTAGTCGCCCGGACAGGGGTAGGAGGCCGGGGGGGTGCTGAAGCTTTCTTT. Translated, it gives CASSLVARTGVGGRGGAEAFF.

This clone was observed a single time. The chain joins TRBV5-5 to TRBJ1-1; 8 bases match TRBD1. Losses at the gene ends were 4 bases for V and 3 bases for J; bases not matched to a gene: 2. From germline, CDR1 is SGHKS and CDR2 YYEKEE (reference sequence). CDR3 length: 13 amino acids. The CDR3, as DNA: TGTGCCAGCAGCGGACAGGGAGACACTGAAGCTTTCTTT. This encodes CASSGQGDTEAFF.

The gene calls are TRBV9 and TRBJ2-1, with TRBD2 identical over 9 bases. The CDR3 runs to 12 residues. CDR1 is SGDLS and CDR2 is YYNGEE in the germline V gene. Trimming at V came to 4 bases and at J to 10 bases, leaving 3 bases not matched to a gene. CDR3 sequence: CASSLSGGEQFF. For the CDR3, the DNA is TGTGCCAGCAGCCTTAGCGGGGGCGAGCAGTTCTTC.

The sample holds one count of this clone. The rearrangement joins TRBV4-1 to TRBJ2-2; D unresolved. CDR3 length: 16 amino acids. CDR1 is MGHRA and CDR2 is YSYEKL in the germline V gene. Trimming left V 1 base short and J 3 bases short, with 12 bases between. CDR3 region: CASSQARTTYTGELFF. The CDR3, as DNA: TGCGCCAGCAGCCAAGCTAGGACCACCTACACCGGGGAGCTGTTTTTT.

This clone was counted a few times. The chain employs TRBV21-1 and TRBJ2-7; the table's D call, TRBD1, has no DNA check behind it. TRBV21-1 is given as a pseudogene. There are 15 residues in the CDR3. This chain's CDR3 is CASSKGQGASYEQYF. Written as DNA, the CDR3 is TGTGCCAGCAGCAAAGGACAGGGGGCCTCCTACGAGCAGTACTTC.

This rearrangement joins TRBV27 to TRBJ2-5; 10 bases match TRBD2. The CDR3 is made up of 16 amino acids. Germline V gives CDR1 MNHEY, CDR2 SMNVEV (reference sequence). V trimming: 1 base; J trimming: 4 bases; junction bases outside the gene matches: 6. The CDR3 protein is CASSLLHGLAAETQYF. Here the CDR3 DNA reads TGTGCCAGCAGTTTATTGCACGGACTAGCGGCAGAGACCCAGTACTTC.